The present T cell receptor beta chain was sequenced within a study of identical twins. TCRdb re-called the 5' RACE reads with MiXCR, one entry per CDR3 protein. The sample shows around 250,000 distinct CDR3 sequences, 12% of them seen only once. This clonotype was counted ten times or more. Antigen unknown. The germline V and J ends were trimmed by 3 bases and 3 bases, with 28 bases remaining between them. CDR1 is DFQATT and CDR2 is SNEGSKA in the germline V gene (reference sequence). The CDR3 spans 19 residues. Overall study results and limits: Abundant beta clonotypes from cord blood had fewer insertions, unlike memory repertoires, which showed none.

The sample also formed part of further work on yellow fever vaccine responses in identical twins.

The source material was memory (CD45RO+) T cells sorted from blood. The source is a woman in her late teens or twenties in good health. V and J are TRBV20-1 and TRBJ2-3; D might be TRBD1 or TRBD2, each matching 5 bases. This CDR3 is CSARITGGELNSVTDTQYF. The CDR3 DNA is TGCAGTGCTAGGATAACTGGGGGAGAACTAAACTCTGTTACAGATACGCAGTATTTT.